This entry lists 14 T cell receptor beta chains sequenced from one sample in a study of blood T cell repertoires in COVID-19 (dated by TCRdb to 2019 to 2021). The library was generated by the immunoSEQ multiplex PCR assay. As stored in TCRdb, this immuneACCESS dataset retains in-frame rearrangements with V and J assigned. A fraction of the clones does not appear; measured against another copy, unresolved V genes explain less than half of the discrepancy, and the remainder lacks a known reason. This sample holds roughly 70,000 clones; roughly 86% were observed only once. Less than 1.5% of the sample comes from the top ten. The sequenced material came from peripheral blood. These receptors were obtained from a man between 60 and 75 years old with acute or convalescent COVID-19.

This rearrangement joins TRBV11-2 to TRBJ2-7; 7 positions match TRBD1. The CDR3 is 15 amino acids. Per germline, CDR1 SGHAT and CDR2 FQNNGV. With V trimmed by 5 bases and J by 2 bases, 9 bases remained unmatched. The CDR3 protein is CASSRNVGQPYEQYF. CDR3 nucleotide sequence: TGTGCCAGCAGCCGAAACGTGGGACAGCCCTACGAGCAGTACTTC.

The chain combines TRBV28 with TRBJ2-3; TRBD2 might be the D (7 bases). Trimming pared 5 bases from V and 5 bases from J, leaving 26 bases between. The CDR3 runs 18 residues. CDR1 and CDR2 from the germline V gene are MDHEN and SYDVKM. The CDR3, as DNA: TGTGCCAGCAGTGGGGAGGGGGTTGGATCAAGCGGCCGAGATACGCAGTATTTT. This translates into CASSGEGVGSSGRDTQYF.

In DNA, the CDR3 is TGTGCCAGCAGCTTAGTGCCCGGGGGTCCTGGAAACACCATATATTTT. Protein sequence: CASSLVPGGPGNTIYF. V gene TRBV11-2 combines with J gene TRBJ1-3, with TRBD1 as a possible D gene (5 bases). The V end lost 1 base, the J end lost 2 bases, and 12 bases lay between the germline ends. This CDR3 has 16 amino acids. Germline CDR1 reads SGHAT; CDR2 reads FQNNGV. Based on the CDR3 plus reference TRBV11-2 and TRBJ1-3, the full variable domain is EAGVAQSPRYKIIEKRQSVAFWCNPISGHATLYWYQQILGQGPKLLIQFQNNGVVDDSQLPKDRFSAERLKGVDSTLKIQPAKLEDSAVYLCASSLVPGGPGNTIYFGEGSWLTVV.

The rearrangement links TRBV6-2 or TRBV6-3 to TRBJ1-6, with no clear D. The CDR3 sequence is 16 residues long. Trimming took 2 bases from V and 7 from J, leaving 15 bases between them. Germline V gene lookup returns CDR1 MNHEY and CDR2 SVGEGT. DNA for the CDR3: TGTGCCAGCAGTTACGGCCAGTCGGGGTGGAATTCACCCCTCCACTTT. It specifies CASSYGQSGWNSPLHF.

The V and J genes are TRBV27 and TRBJ1-5; D unclear. V was pared by 0 bases and J by 0 bases, with 6 bases between. CDR1 and CDR2 (germline): MNHEY, SMNVEV (reference sequence). The CDR3 sequence is 15 residues long. The CDR3 bases are TGTGCCAGCAGTTTATCCTTCGGTAGCAATCAGCCCCAGCATTTT. It translates to CASSLSFGSNQPQHF.

V is TRBV6-5 and J is TRBJ1-2; TRBD1 agrees at 7 bases. Germline lookup yields CDR1 MNHEY and CDR2 SVGAGI. Germline trimming cut 6 bases from V and 6 bases from J; bases unmatched to any gene: 7. This CDR3 is 13 amino acids long. CDR3 bases: TGTGCCAGCAGGTTAACAGGGGAAGATGGCTACACCTTC. Amino acid sequence: CASRLTGEDGYTF.

The V call is TRBV6-2 or TRBV6-3, the J call TRBJ1-6, with unresolved D. Germline V gene lookup returns CDR1 MNHEY and CDR2 SVGEGT. The ends were cut back, 6 bases at V and 5 bases at J, with 14 bases in the middle. The length of the CDR3 is 15 residues. The CDR3 sequence: CASSFKALDNSPLHF. The CDR3 bases are TGTGCCAGCAGCTTTAAAGCGCTTGATAATTCACCCCTCCACTTT.

The CDR3 sequence is CAWDGQFGSPLHF. The DNA of the CDR3 is TGTGCCTGGGACGGACAGTTTGGTTCACCCCTCCACTTT. The chain carries TRBV30 and TRBJ1-6; tentative D call: TRBD1 (6 bases). V was trimmed by 5 bases and J by 9 bases, leaving 14 bases between them. The germline V gene has CDR1 GTSNPN and CDR2 SVGIG (reference sequence). The CDR3 covers 13 residues.

The chain is built from TRBV18 and TRBJ1-1, with TRBD1 matching over 7 bases. Trimming removed 6 bases from V and 2 bases from J; junction bases left unmatched: 6. The CDR3 is made up of 14 amino acids. Germline CDR1 and CDR2: KGHSH and LQKENI. The CDR3 region has the DNA TGTGCCAGCTCTGGGACAGCCCTCAACACTGAAGCTTTCTTT. Translating it yields CASSGTALNTEAFF. Full variable domain (outside the CDR3, taken from reference TRBV18 and TRBJ1-1): NAGVMQNPRHLVRRRGQEARLRCSPMKGHSHVYWYRQLPEEGLKFMVYLQKENIIDESGMPKERFSAEFPKEGPSILRIQQVVRGDSAAYFCASSGTALNTEAFFGQGTRLTVV.

The rearrangement joins TRBV5-1 to TRBJ1-5, with a possible D match to TRBD1 (5 bases). With 0 bases removed from V and 7 bases from J, the gap between germline ends came to 11 bases. This CDR3 comprises 14 residues. CDR1 is SGHRS and CDR2 is YFSETQ in the germline V gene. CDR3 in amino acids: CASSLVSGQQPQHF. For the CDR3, the DNA is TGCGCCAGCAGCTTGGTGTCAGGGCAACAGCCCCAGCATTTT.

This clone was seen only once. The chain joins TRBV27 to TRBJ1-5; no firm D call. The CDR3 has 13 residues. V was trimmed by 3 bases and J by 4 bases, leaving 7 bases between them. Germline CDR1 is MNHEY and CDR2 is SMNVEV (reference sequence). The CDR3 loop reads CASSLLENQPQHF. Written as DNA, the CDR3 is TGTGCCAGCAGTTTGTTAGAAAATCAGCCCCAGCATTTT.

J is TRBJ1-5 and V is TRBV3-1 (or the pseudogene TRBV3-2); D is ambiguous. The germline CDR1 and CDR2 sequences are LGHDT and YNNKEL (reference sequence). The CDR3 covers 14 residues. Between the trimmed V and J ends, which lost 0 bases and 6 bases, there was a span of 9 bases. CDR3 loop: CASSQDLRAQPQHF. CDR3 DNA sequence: TGTGCCAGCAGCCAAGATCTGCGGGCTCAGCCCCAGCATTTT.

J is TRBJ1-2 and V is TRBV5-1; D remains unclear. Deletions cut 1 base from V and 1 base from J, with 8 bases between. The CDR3 totals 14 residues. CDR1 is SGHRS and CDR2 is YFSETQ in the germline V gene. CDR3 bases: TGCGCCAGCAGCTTGTATGCAGATAACTATGGCTACACCTTC. Its translation: CASSLYADNYGYTF.

The rearrangement links TRBV11-2 to TRBJ1-6; 10 bases map to TRBD1. CDR1 is SGHAT, CDR2 FQNNGV, per germline. The V gene end was trimmed by 5 bases and the J gene end by 0 bases; junction bases not matched to a gene: 10. The CDR3 totals 19 residues. CDR3 nucleotides: TGTGCCAGCAGCAAGGATGGGGGACAGGGGTACTCCTATAATTCACCCCTCCACTTT. Residues: CASSKDGGQGYSYNSPLHF.